Listed below are T cell receptor beta chains from one sample, sequenced in a study of graft-versus-host responses after intestinal transplantation. The antigens of these receptors remain unknown. Profiling relied on immunoSEQ multiplex PCR, and the TCRdb table lists in-frame clones only, not all of them. Altogether around 50,000 clones are present, 89% being singletons, with the ten largest covering approximately 0.6%. The sequencing used unstimulated CD4+ T cells sorted from spleen or lymph node cells, collected before transplant. The source is a human donor who was the organ donor for an intestinal transplant. The CDR3 runs from the conserved cysteine through the conserved F or W. Fields, in order: J gene, D gene, clone size, V gene, CDR3 DNA, CDR3 protein. A D gene is named only where the DNA matches it firmly. Size tells how often a clone was seen (once, few, many) or the class of an expanded clone, and some rows leave it out.

J gene: TRBJ2-1
D gene: .
clone size: .
V gene: TRBV5-1
CDR3 DNA: TGCGCCAGCAGCCCCGACTCTAATCTCTACAATGAGCAGTTCTTC
CDR3 protein: CASSPDSNLYNEQFF

J gene: TRBJ2-2
D gene: TRBD2
clone size: .
V gene: TRBV7-6
CDR3 DNA: TGTGCCAGCAGCTTTAGCGGGAGTGACGGGGAGCTGTTTTTT
CDR3 protein: CASSFSGSDGELFF

J gene: TRBJ1-1
D gene: .
clone size: once
V gene: TRBV19
CDR3 DNA: TGTGCCAGTAGTATTCGACCAGGGGACACTGAAGCTTTCTTT
CDR3 protein: CASSIRPGDTEAFF

J gene: TRBJ2-4
D gene: .
clone size: once
V gene: TRBV19
CDR3 DNA: TGTGCCAGTAGTATAGGCCCCAGACTAGTGTTTCAGTACTTC
CDR3 protein: CASSIGPRLVFQYF

J gene: TRBJ2-7
D gene: .
clone size: .
V gene: TRBV5-5
CDR3 DNA: TGTGCCAGCAGCCCAATATCTCAGGGCCCCTACGAGCAGTACTTC
CDR3 protein: CASSPISQGPYEQYF

J gene: TRBJ1-5
D gene: .
clone size: .
V gene: TRBV7-9
CDR3 DNA: TGTGCCAGCAGCCAGGGGCAGCAACATCGGCCCCAGCATTTT
CDR3 protein: CASSQGQQHRPQHF

J gene: TRBJ2-3
D gene: .
clone size: .
V gene: TRBV9
CDR3 DNA: TGTGCCAGCAGCCCAGGGGGCGGGAGGGCAACAGATACGCAGTATTTT
CDR3 protein: CASSPGGGRATDTQYF

J gene: TRBJ2-2
D gene: TRBD2
clone size: .
V gene: TRBV7-2
CDR3 DNA: TGTGCCACCCCACGACAGGGAGGACTAGCGGGGACCGGGGAGCTGTTTTTT
CDR3 protein: CATPRQGGLAGTGELFF

J gene: TRBJ2-3
D gene: TRBD2
clone size: .
V gene: TRBV2
CDR3 DNA: TGTGCCAGCGGATCAATCTTAGCGGGAGGAGATACGCAGTATTTT
CDR3 protein: CASGSILAGGDTQYF

J gene: TRBJ2-7
D gene: TRBD1
clone size: once
V gene: TRBV28
CDR3 DNA: TGTGCCAGCAGTTTGGGGGACAGGGTCGAGCAGTACTTC
CDR3 protein: CASSLGDRVEQYF

J gene: TRBJ1-1
D gene: .
clone size: .
V gene: TRBV4-1
CDR3 DNA: TGCGCCAGCAGCCACCCCACGGGAGTGAGTAACACTGAAGCTTTCTTT
CDR3 protein: CASSHPTGVSNTEAFF

J gene: TRBJ2-5
D gene: TRBD2
clone size: .
V gene: TRBV4-2
CDR3 DNA: TGTGCCAGCAGCCAAGGGGGAGCGGGAATGCAAGAGACCCAGTACTTC
CDR3 protein: CASSQGGAGMQETQYF

J gene: TRBJ2-1
D gene: TRBD2
clone size: .
V gene: TRBV27
CDR3 DNA: TGTGCCAGCAGTTTATACTTGACTAGCCCAAATGAGCAGTTCTTC
CDR3 protein: CASSLYLTSPNEQFF

J gene: TRBJ1-2
D gene: TRBD1
clone size: .
V gene: TRBV7-8
CDR3 DNA: TGTGCCAGCAGCCCAACCCCTGGACAGGTCTACGGCTACACCTTC
CDR3 protein: CASSPTPGQVYGYTF

J gene: TRBJ1-5
D gene: .
clone size: .
V gene: TRBV6-5
CDR3 DNA: TGTGCCAGCAGTTCACAGGGTAATGCCAATCAGCCCCAGCATTTT
CDR3 protein: CASSSQGNANQPQHF

J gene: TRBJ2-1
D gene: .
clone size: .
V gene: TRBV7-2
CDR3 DNA: TGTGCCAGCAGCTTAGAAGGACTACTTAATGAGCAGTTCTTC
CDR3 protein: CASSLEGLLNEQFF

J gene: TRBJ2-1
D gene: TRBD2
clone size: once
V gene: TRBV28
CDR3 DNA: TGTGCCAGCAGTTTTCTCTCCGGGACTAGCGGGAGGAACTACAATGAGCAGTTCTTC
CDR3 protein: CASSFLSGTSGRNYNEQFF

J gene: TRBJ2-2
D gene: TRBD2
clone size: once
V gene: TRBV6-6
CDR3 DNA: TGTGCCAGCAGTTTTACTAGCGCGAACACCGGGGAGCTGTTTTTT
CDR3 protein: CASSFTSANTGELFF

J gene: TRBJ1-2
D gene: .
clone size: once
V gene: TRBV2
CDR3 DNA: TGTGCCAGCAGTTCGGAGGGAGGGTACTATGGCTACACCTTC
CDR3 protein: CASSSEGGYYGYTF

J gene: TRBJ1-2
D gene: TRBD1
clone size: .
V gene: TRBV5-1
CDR3 DNA: TGCGCCAGCAGCTTACTAACAGGGGGCTTCGGCTATGGCTACACCTTC
CDR3 protein: CASSLLTGGFGYGYTF

J gene: TRBJ2-7
D gene: .
clone size: .
V gene: TRBV2
CDR3 DNA: TGTGCCAGCGGCGGGGACCGTCATTCCTACGAGCAGTACTTC
CDR3 protein: CASGGDRHSYEQYF

J gene: TRBJ2-3
D gene: .
clone size: .
V gene: TRBV6-1
CDR3 DNA: TGTGCCAGCAGTGAACAGGGGGGCCCAGATACGCAGTATTTT
CDR3 protein: CASSEQGGPDTQYF

J gene: TRBJ2-1
D gene: TRBD2
clone size: .
V gene: TRBV5-4
CDR3 DNA: TGTGCCAGCAGCTCAGCGGGAGCACGGTACAATGAGCAGTTCTTC
CDR3 protein: CASSSAGARYNEQFF

J gene: TRBJ2-7
D gene: .
clone size: .
V gene: TRBV15
CDR3 DNA: TGTGCCACCAGCAGAGGAGGTAATTCCTACGAGCAGTACTTC
CDR3 protein: CATSRGGNSYEQYF

J gene: TRBJ2-7
D gene: .
clone size: .
V gene: TRBV28
CDR3 DNA: TGTGCCAGCAGCACCACAGGGGGACTACCTTCCTACGAGCAGTACTTC
CDR3 protein: CASSTTGGLPSYEQYF

J gene: TRBJ2-5
D gene: .
clone size: once
V gene: TRBV7-9
CDR3 DNA: TGTGCCAGCAGCCGGTTCTCTCAAGAGACCCAGTACTTC
CDR3 protein: CASSRFSQETQYF

J gene: TRBJ2-1
D gene: .
clone size: .
V gene: TRBV11-3
CDR3 DNA: TGTGCCAGCAGCTTATTAGGAAGGCTATCGGGTCTCTCCTACAATGAGCAGTTCTTC
CDR3 protein: CASSLLGRLSGLSYNEQFF

J gene: TRBJ1-1
D gene: .
clone size: .
V gene: TRBV28
CDR3 DNA: TGTGCCAGCAGTTTTGTGGGAGCGGGGGGCACTGAAGCTTTCTTT
CDR3 protein: CASSFVGAGGTEAFF